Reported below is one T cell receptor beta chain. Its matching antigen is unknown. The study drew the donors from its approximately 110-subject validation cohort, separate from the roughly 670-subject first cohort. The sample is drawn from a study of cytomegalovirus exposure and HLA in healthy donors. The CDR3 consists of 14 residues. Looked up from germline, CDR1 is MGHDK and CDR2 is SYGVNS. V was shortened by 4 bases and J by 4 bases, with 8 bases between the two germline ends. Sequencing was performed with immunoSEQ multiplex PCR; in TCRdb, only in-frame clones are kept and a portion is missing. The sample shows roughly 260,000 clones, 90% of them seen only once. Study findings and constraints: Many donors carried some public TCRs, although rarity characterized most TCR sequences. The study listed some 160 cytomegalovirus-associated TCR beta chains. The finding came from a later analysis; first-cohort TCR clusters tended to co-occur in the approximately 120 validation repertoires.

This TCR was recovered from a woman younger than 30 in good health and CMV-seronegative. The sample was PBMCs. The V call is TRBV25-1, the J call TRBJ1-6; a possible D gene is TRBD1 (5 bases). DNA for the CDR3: TGTGCCAGCAGTGCAGGGATTTATAATTCACCCCTCCACTTT. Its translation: CASSAGIYNSPLHF.